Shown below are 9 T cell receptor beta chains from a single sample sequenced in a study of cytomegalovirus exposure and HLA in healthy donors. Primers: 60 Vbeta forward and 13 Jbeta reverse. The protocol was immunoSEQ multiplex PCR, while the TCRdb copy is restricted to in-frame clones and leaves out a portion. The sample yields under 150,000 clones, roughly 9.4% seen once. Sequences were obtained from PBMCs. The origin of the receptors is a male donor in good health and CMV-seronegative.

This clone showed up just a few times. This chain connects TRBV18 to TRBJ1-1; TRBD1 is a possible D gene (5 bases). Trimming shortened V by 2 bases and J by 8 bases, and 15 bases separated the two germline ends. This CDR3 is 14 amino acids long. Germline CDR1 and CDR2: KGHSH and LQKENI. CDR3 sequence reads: CASSPFRQGAEAFF. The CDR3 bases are TGTGCCAGCTCACCATTTCGGCAGGGCGCCGAAGCTTTCTTT. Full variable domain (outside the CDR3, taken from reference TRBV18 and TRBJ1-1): NAGVMQNPRHLVRRRGQEARLRCSPMKGHSHVYWYRQLPEEGLKFMVYLQKENIIDESGMPKERFSAEFPKEGPSILRIQQVVRGDSAAYFCASSPFRQGAEAFFGQGTRLTVV.

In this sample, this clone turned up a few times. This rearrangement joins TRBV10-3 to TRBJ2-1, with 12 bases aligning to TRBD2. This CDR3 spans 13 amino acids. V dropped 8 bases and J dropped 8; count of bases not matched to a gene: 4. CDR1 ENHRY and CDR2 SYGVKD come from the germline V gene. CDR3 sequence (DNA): TGTGCCATCTTAGCTAGCGGGAGGGATGAGCAGTTCTTC. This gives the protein CAILASGRDEQFF.

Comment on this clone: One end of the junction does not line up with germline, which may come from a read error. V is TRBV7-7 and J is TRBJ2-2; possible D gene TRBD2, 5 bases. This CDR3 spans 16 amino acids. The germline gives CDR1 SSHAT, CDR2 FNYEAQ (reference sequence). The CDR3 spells CASTQRATANTGELFF. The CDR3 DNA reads TGTGCTAGCACCCAGAGGGCGACGGCGAACACCGGGGAGCTGTTTTTT.

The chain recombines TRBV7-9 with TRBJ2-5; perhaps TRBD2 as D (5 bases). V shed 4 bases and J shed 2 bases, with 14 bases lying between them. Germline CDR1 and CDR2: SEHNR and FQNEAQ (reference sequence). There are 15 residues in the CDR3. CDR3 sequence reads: CASSYRGFLQETQYF. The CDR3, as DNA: TGTGCCAGCAGCTACCGGGGTTTCTTGCAAGAGACCCAGTACTTC.

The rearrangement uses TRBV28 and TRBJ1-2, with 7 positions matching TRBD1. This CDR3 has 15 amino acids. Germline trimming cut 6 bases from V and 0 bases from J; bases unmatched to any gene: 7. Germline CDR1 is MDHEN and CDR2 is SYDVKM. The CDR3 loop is CASSLTGAANYGYTF. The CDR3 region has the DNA TGTGCCAGCAGCCTTACAGGGGCCGCTAACTATGGCTACACCTTC.

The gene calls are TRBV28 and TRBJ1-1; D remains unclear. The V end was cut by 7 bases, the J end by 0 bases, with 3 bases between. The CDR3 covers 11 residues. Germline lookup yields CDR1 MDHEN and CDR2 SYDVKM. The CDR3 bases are TGTGCCAGCAACTTGAACACTGAAGCTTTCTTT. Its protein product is CASNLNTEAFF.

The CDR3 DNA sequence: TGTGCCAGCAACGGAAGGGGGGGGGCTGGGGAAAAACTGTTTTTT. It translates to CASNGRGGAGEKLFF. The chain combines TRBV2 with TRBJ1-4; D may be TRBD1 (6 bases). Trimming removed 7 bases at V and 8 bases at J, with 20 bases between. Germline loops: CDR1 SNHLY, CDR2 FYNNEI. The CDR3 spans 15 residues.

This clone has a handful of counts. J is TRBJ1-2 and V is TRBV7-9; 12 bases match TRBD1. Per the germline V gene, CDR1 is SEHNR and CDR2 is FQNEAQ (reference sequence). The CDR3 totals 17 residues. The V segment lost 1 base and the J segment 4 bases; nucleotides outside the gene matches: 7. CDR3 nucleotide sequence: TGTGCCAGCAGCTTAGGTTCCGGGACAGGGGGCGGCTATGGCTACACCTTC. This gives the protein CASSLGSGTGGGYGYTF.

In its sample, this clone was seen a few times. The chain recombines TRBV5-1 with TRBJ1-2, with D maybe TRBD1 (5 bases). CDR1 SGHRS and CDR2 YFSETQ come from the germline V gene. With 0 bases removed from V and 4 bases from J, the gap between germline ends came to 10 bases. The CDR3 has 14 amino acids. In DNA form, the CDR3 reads TGCGCCAGCAGCTTGGAACAGGCTGGCTATGGCTACACCTTC. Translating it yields CASSLEQAGYGYTF.